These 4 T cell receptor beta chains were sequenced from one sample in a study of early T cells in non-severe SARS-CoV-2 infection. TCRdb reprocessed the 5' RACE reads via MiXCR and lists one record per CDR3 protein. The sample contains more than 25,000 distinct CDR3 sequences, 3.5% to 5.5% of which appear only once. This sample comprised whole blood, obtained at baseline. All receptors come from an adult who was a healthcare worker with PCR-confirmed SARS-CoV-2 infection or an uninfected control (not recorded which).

In nucleotides, the CDR3 is TGCAGCGTAGGGGGCAATGAGCAGTTCTTC. Its protein product is CSVGGNEQFF. The genes are TRBV29-1 and TRBJ2-1, with TRBD1 as a possible D gene (6 bases). V was trimmed by 6 bases and J by 6 bases, leaving 6 bases between them. CDR3 length equals 10 residues. The germline V gene encodes CDR1 SQVTM and CDR2 ANQGSEA.

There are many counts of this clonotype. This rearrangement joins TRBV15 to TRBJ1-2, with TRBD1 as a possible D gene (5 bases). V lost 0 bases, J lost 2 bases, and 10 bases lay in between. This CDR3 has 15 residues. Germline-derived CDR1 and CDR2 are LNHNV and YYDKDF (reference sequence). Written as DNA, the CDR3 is TGTGCCACCAGCAGAGATGGGACTGACAACTATGGCTACACCTTC. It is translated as CATSRDGTDNYGYTF.

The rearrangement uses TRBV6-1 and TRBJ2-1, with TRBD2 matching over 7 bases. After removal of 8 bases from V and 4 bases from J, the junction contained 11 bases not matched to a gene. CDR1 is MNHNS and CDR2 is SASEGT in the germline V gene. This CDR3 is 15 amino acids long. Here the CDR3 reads CASARMTGGYNEQFF. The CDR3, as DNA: TGTGCCAGCGCGCGCATGACGGGAGGTTACAATGAGCAGTTCTTC.

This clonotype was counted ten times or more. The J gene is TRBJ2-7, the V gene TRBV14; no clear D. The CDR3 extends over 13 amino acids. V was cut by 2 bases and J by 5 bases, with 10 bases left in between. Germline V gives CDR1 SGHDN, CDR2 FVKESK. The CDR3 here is CASSQIVPNEQYF. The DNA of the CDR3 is TGTGCCAGCAGCCAAATTGTCCCGAACGAGCAGTACTTC.